Following are 29 T cell receptor beta chains from one sample sequenced in a study of ipilimumab plus nivolumab after autologous stem cell transplantation. The repertoire was sequenced with immunoSEQ multiplex PCR; TCRdb's copy has only in-frame clones and lacks some. Of 20,000 to 30,000 clones listed, about 86% are singletons. The sample consisted of PBMCs, taken in a trial of ipilimumab plus nivolumab as post-transplant consolidation. The receptors were sampled from a male donor with diffuse large B-cell lymphoma.

The chain couples TRBV6-1 to TRBJ1-2; a weak D match, TRBD1 (6 bases). The CDR3 length is 14 residues. The V gene lost 6 bases and the J gene lost 5 bases, with 16 bases spanning the gap. CDR1 MNHNS and CDR2 SASEGT come from the germline V gene. CDR3 amino acids: CASRRTDLEYGYTF. CDR3 sequence (DNA): TGTGCCAGCAGACGGACAGACCTGGAATATGGCTACACCTTC.

The V call is TRBV5-1, the J call TRBJ2-3, with 8 bases matching TRBD2. The V and J ends lost 6 bases and 2 bases, in that order; junction bases with no gene match: 11. Germline assignment: CDR1 SGHRS and CDR2 YFSETQ. The CDR3 is 16 residues long. CDR3 sequence: CASTLRPGGFTDTQYF. CDR3 DNA sequence: TGCGCCAGCACGCTCAGACCGGGAGGGTTCACAGATACGCAGTATTTT.

The chain uses TRBV7-9 and TRBJ1-2, with TRBD1 as a possible D gene (5 bases). Trimming took 3 bases from V and 4 from J, leaving 15 bases between them. The CDR3 is made up of 15 amino acids. Per the germline V gene, CDR1 is SEHNR and CDR2 is FQNEAQ (reference sequence). CDR3 sequence: CASSFDSASGYGYTF. CDR3 sequence (DNA): TGTGCCAGCAGCTTCGACAGTGCTTCGGGCTATGGCTACACCTTC.

As DNA, the CDR3 is TGTGCCAGCATGAAAGACGGGGGTGAAAAACTGTTTTTT. Translation gives CASMKDGGEKLFF. The V and J genes are TRBV2 and TRBJ1-4; perhaps TRBD1 as D (5 bases). CDR1 SNHLY and CDR2 FYNNEI come from the germline V gene. This CDR3 is built from 13 residues. The V end lost 7 bases, the J end lost 7 bases, and 13 bases lay between the germline ends.

The chain combines TRBV6-1 with TRBJ1-2; D is ambiguous. The V gene lost 10 bases and the J gene lost 7 bases, with 19 bases spanning the gap. CDR1 and CDR2 (germline): MNHNS, SASEGT. This CDR3 is 13 amino acids long. CDR3 loop: CANLPDGKGGYTF. CDR3 sequence (DNA): TGTGCCAATCTACCGGACGGTAAAGGTGGCTACACCTTC.

The chain couples TRBV29-1 to TRBJ2-5, with TRBD2 matching 9 bases. With V trimmed by 7 bases and J by 9 bases, 12 bases remained unmatched. The germline V gene has CDR1 SQVTM and CDR2 ANQGSEA. CDR3 size: 13 residues. Here the CDR3 DNA reads TGCAGCGCGCCGGGACTAGCCCCCCGGGCCCAGTACTTC. Its protein product is CSAPGLAPRAQYF.

The chain is built from TRBV6-5 and TRBJ2-3; 8 nucleotides agree with TRBD1. The germline V gene encodes CDR1 MNHEY and CDR2 SVGAGI. The CDR3 loop spans 13 amino acids. V dropped 4 bases and J dropped 4; count of bases not matched to a gene: 1. The CDR3 region has the DNA TGTGCCAGCAGTTCAGGGGGCGCAGATACGCAGTATTTT. This codes for CASSSGGADTQYF.

The CDR3 protein is CASSGIYGYTF. In DNA form, the CDR3 reads TGTGCCAGCAGCGGAATCTATGGCTACACCTTC. The chain joins TRBV9 to TRBJ1-2; D is ambiguous. CDR3 length: 11 residues. Deletions cut 3 bases from V and 4 bases from J, with 4 bases between. Germline loops: CDR1 SGDLS, CDR2 YYNGEE.

The V call is TRBV7-2, the J call TRBJ2-2; 9 bases are shared with TRBD2. CDR1 and CDR2 (germline): SGHTA, FQGNSA. Germline trimming cut 5 bases from V and 6 bases from J; bases unmatched to any gene: 4. The CDR3 is 14 amino acids. CDR3: CASSPSGAPGELFF. The DNA of the CDR3 is TGTGCCAGCAGCCCTAGCGGGGCTCCCGGGGAGCTGTTTTTT.

The rearrangement joins TRBV29-1 to TRBJ1-2, with 12 bases identical to TRBD1. V shed 7 bases, J shed 8 bases, and the junction held 8 bases outside the gene matches. Germline CDR1 reads SQVTM; CDR2 reads ANQGSEA. The CDR3 extends over 13 amino acids. The CDR3 coding sequence is TGCAGCGCCGGGACAGGGGGCGCGTCCGGCTACACCTTC. Translation gives CSAGTGGASGYTF.

The V gene is TRBV7-9, the J gene TRBJ2-7; 8 bases match TRBD1. The junction had 2 bases not matched to a gene; V was cut back by 2 bases and J by 8 bases. The CDR3 is 12 amino acids. CDR1 and CDR2 from the germline V gene are SEHNR and FQNEAQ (reference sequence). The CDR3 is CASSLQGAQQYF. Written as DNA, the CDR3 is TGTGCCAGCAGCTTACAGGGGGCCCAGCAGTACTTC. Full variable domain (rest looked up from reference TRBV7-9 and TRBJ2-7): DTGVSQNPRHKITKRGQNVTFRCDPISEHNRLYWYRQTLGQGPEFLTYFQNEAQLEKSRLLSDRFSAERPKGSFSTLEIQRTEQGDSAMYLCASSLQGAQQYFGPGTRLTVT.

This sequence joins TRBV20-1 and TRBJ2-5; unclear D gene. Deletions cut 7 bases from V and 13 bases from J, with 10 bases between. Germline-derived CDR1 and CDR2 are DFQATT and SNEGSKA (reference sequence). The CDR3 sequence is 8 residues long. Here the CDR3 reads CSVPIVYF. CDR3 bases: TGCAGTGTTCCGATAGTGTACTTC.

Notes on this clone: The same CDR3 also results from other DNA sequences found in this sample. This rearrangement joins TRBV10-3 to TRBJ2-7; D may be TRBD2 (5 bases). Trimming cost V 2 bases and J 1 base, with 15 bases left between them. CDR1 and CDR2 (germline): ENHRY, SYGVKD. CDR3 size: 16 residues. The CDR3 coding sequence is TGTGCCATCAGTGAGGGCCTAGCAGACTTATCCTACGAGCAGTACTTC. It yields the protein CAISEGLADLSYEQYF.

The rearrangement uses TRBV6-5 and TRBJ1-2; D is ambiguous. Trimming cost V 6 bases and J 0 bases, with 11 bases left between them. CDR1 MNHEY and CDR2 SVGAGI come from the germline V gene. This CDR3 is built from 14 residues. The CDR3 DNA reads as TGTGCCAGCAGGGAAAAAGTTGCTAACTATGGCTACACCTTC. It encodes CASREKVANYGYTF.

This clone showed up just once. The chain recombines TRBV5-4 with TRBJ2-5, with TRBD2 matching 8 bases. J gave up 4 bases and V 0 bases, and 5 bases lay outside the gene matches. The CDR3 has 15 residues. The germline gives CDR1 SGHNT, CDR2 YYREEE (reference sequence). CDR3 sequence reads: CASSLAGGGRETQYF. CDR3 DNA: TGTGCCAGCAGCTTGGCCGGCGGGGGGCGAGAGACCCAGTACTTC.

The chain employs TRBV11-2 and TRBJ2-2; TRBD2 matches at 8 bases. Losses at the gene ends were 6 bases for V and 6 bases for J; bases not matched to a gene: 9. Germline-derived CDR1 and CDR2 are SGHAT and FQNNGV. The CDR3 length is 15 residues. In DNA, the CDR3 is TGTGCCAGCAGGGCTTTGCGGGGGGTGGCCGGGGAGCTGTTTTTT. It codes for CASRALRGVAGELFF.

The genes are TRBV5-1 and TRBJ2-3; D not certain. CDR1 is SGHRS, CDR2 YFSETQ, per germline. Trimming shortened V by 0 bases and J by 4 bases, and 24 bases separated the two germline ends. The CDR3 extends over 19 amino acids. The CDR3 loop is CASSLVADLSLLLADTQYF. The CDR3 DNA reads as TGCGCCAGCAGCTTGGTGGCCGATTTGTCCCTCCTCCTGGCAGATACGCAGTATTTT.

The rearrangement links TRBV19 to TRBJ1-4; D gene uncertain. The CDR3 is 15 amino acids. The germline V gene encodes CDR1 LNHDA and CDR2 SQIVND (reference sequence). Trimming removed 5 bases at V and 3 bases at J, with 13 bases between. CDR3 DNA sequence: TGTGCCAGTAGTGCGGGAAGAGAACCTAATGAAAAACTGTTTTTT. Translated: CASSAGREPNEKLFF.

The rearrangement joins TRBV10-1 to TRBJ2-2; possible D gene TRBD2, 5 bases. The CDR3 spans 14 residues. The ends were cut back, 6 bases at V and 4 bases at J, with 12 bases in the middle. Per the germline V gene, CDR1 is WNHNN and CDR2 is SYGVQD (reference sequence). For the CDR3, the DNA is TGCGCCAGCAGCCGGCAGGCGGGCACCGGGGAGCTGTTTTTT. It is translated as CASSRQAGTGELFF.

The chain couples TRBV2 to TRBJ1-2; D is unresolved. Trimming shortened V by 8 bases and J by 6 bases, and 19 bases separated the two germline ends. The germline V gene encodes CDR1 SNHLY and CDR2 FYNNEI. The CDR3 is 14 amino acids. The CDR3 reads CASLTAEPKNGYTF. CDR3 nucleotide sequence: TGTGCCAGCCTGACGGCGGAACCTAAGAATGGCTACACCTTC.

The V call is TRBV30, the J call TRBJ1-6; 8 positions agree with TRBD1. Germline V CDR1 and CDR2: GTSNPN, SVGIG (reference sequence). The CDR3 length is 13 residues. Trimming took 3 bases from V and 8 from J; bases not matched to a gene: 3. The CDR3 DNA is TGTGCCTGGAGCGGACAGGGAGATTCACCCCTCCACTTT. Its protein product is CAWSGQGDSPLHF.

The DNA for the CDR3 is TGTGCCAGCAGTGATATCTCCCGAAACTATGGCTACACCTTC. As protein: CASSDISRNYGYTF. The V call is TRBV25-1, the J call TRBJ1-2; D not certain. Germline CDR1 reads MGHDK; CDR2 reads SYGVNS. The length of the CDR3 is 14 residues. V shed 3 bases and J shed 2 bases, with 10 bases lying between them.

For this clone: Other nucleotide sequences from this sample produce the same CDR3. V and J are TRBV5-1 and TRBJ2-3, with TRBD2 matching 8 bases. The V gene end was trimmed by 0 bases and the J gene end by 3 bases; junction bases not matched to a gene: 3. CDR1 is SGHRS, CDR2 YFSETQ, per germline. The CDR3 extends over 15 amino acids. This CDR3 reads CASSLGLAGTDTQYF. The CDR3 DNA sequence: TGCGCCAGCAGCTTGGGATTAGCGGGGACAGATACGCAGTATTTT.

The chain is built from TRBV19 and TRBJ2-1; D not resolved. V dropped 1 base and J dropped 8 bases, with 9 bases sitting between them. This CDR3 is built from 13 residues. Per the germline V gene, CDR1 is LNHDA and CDR2 is SQIVND (reference sequence). CDR3 sequence (DNA): TGTGCCAGTAGTATAGGGGTACTCTATGAGCAGTTCTTC. Translating it yields CASSIGVLYEQFF.

The chain joins TRBV5-6 to TRBJ1-2; TRBD1 agrees at 9 bases. The CDR3 is 14 residues long. The V gene's germline CDR1 is SGHDT and CDR2 YYEEEE. Trimming removed 0 bases from V and 5 bases from J; junction bases left unmatched: 2. The CDR3 nucleotides read TGTGCCAGCAGCTTGGGAGGGACAGGGTATGGCTACACCTTC. Translation: CASSLGGTGYGYTF.

The chain combines TRBV11-2 with TRBJ2-2; no definite D call. The CDR3 loop spans 13 amino acids. Between the trimmed V and J ends, which lost 1 base and 5 bases, there was a span of 5 bases. The germline V gene encodes CDR1 SGHAT and CDR2 FQNNGV. In DNA, the CDR3 is TGTGCCAGCAGCTTAGCTAGGACCGGGGAGCTGTTTTTT. This sequence encodes CASSLARTGELFF.

CDR3 in amino acids: CASSYSGTGTYEQYF. The CDR3 nucleotides read TGTGCCAGCAGTTACTCCGGGACAGGGACCTACGAGCAGTACTTC. The chain links TRBV6-5 to TRBJ2-7; 9 positions agree with TRBD1. The germline V gene encodes CDR1 MNHEY and CDR2 SVGAGI. The length of the CDR3 is 15 residues. The V gene end was trimmed by 0 bases and the J gene end by 2 bases; junction bases not matched to a gene: 2.

The chain uses TRBV11-1 and TRBJ1-1, with TRBD1 as a possible D gene (5 bases). Germline V gene sequence: CDR1 SGHAT, CDR2 FQDESV (reference sequence). This CDR3 has 14 residues. The germline V and J ends were trimmed by 10 bases and 3 bases, with 18 bases remaining between them. CDR3 sequence: CATGQGPGYTEAFF. CDR3 DNA sequence: TGTGCCACGGGCCAGGGCCCGGGATACACTGAAGCTTTCTTT.

This chain joins TRBV4-1 and TRBJ2-5; D might be TRBD1 or TRBD2, each matching 6 bases. The CDR3 is 14 amino acids. V was pared by 4 bases and J by 5 bases, with 14 bases between. In germline, CDR1 is MGHRA, CDR2 YSYEKL. In DNA, the CDR3 is TGCGCCAGCAGCCCATCGGGGGCCCGGGAGACCCAGTACTTC. Protein: CASSPSGARETQYF.